This TCR beta chain comes out of a study of T cell responses to AZD1222 COVID-19 vaccine. As concerns this clone: Its antigen is currently unknown.

General study points: In the spike-specific TCR repertoire, nearly half reportedly target unmutated variant regions.

Trimming took 3 bases from V and 1 from J, leaving 6 bases between them. CDR1 is WNHNN, CDR2 SYGVQD, per germline (reference sequence). This CDR3 has 13 amino acids. Sequenced by immunoSEQ multiplex PCR; TCRdb stores in-frame clones only, minus some. The sample has roughly 130,000 clones, approximately 85% seen once; the top ten hold under 9.5%. This receptor was identified in an adult in good health. Source: peripheral blood, taken on day 0 of AZD1222 vaccination. The chain combines TRBV10-1 with TRBJ1-1, with D possibly matching TRBD1 (5 bases). The CDR3 sequence: CASSDQGNTEAFF. CDR3 nucleotide sequence: TGCGCCAGCAGTGACCAGGGGAACACTGAAGCTTTCTTT.